This T cell receptor (beta chain) was documented in a study of beta chain features in type 1 diabetes. On the study more broadly: Cell yields, age and gender were similar between patients and healthy donors.

Isolated RNA was reverse transcribed in full, so expressed TCRB transcripts were sequenced. Sequenced by immunoSEQ multiplex PCR; TCRdb stores in-frame clones only, minus some. The sample contains 150,000 or so clones, 8% to 8.5% of which appear only once. Regarding this clone: Its target is unknown.

Trimming pared 3 bases from V and 1 base from J, leaving 15 bases between. The CDR3 loop spans 16 amino acids. Germline V CDR1 and CDR2: SGDLS, YYNGEE. Study observations and caveats: Moderately but significantly shorter TCRB CDR3s were found in Type 1 diabetes patients in all four CD4+ subsets. Insertion counts at VDJ junctions were lower in type 1 diabetes patients, who also showed more deletions there. The similarity of naive, central memory and Treg TCRB repertoires appeared greater among patients than among healthy donors.

This TCR was sampled from a woman between 18 and 29 years old with type 1 diabetes. Sequenced sample: central memory CD4+ T cells from blood. The chain joins TRBV9 to TRBJ2-3, with D unclear. The CDR3 sequence is CASSARDHRGTDTQYF. CDR3 nucleotide sequence: TGTGCCAGCAGCGCCCGAGACCACCGGGGCACAGATACGCAGTATTTT.